The rows below give T cell receptor beta chains drawn from one sample of a study of blood T cells in healthy people across ages. MiXCR, applied by TCRdb to the 5' RACE reads, yields one record per CDR3 protein. This sample has under 1,000,000 distinct CDR3 sequences, with roughly 34% found just once. The specimen sequenced was blood. Receptors were obtained from a man aged 18-30 years in good health. Each CDR3 is given with its conserved first and last residue. D genes are given only for firm matches. Clone size is stated in some rows and not others, as once, few, many or a class when expanded.

TGTGCCAGCGCATGGACGGACTTTCCCCTCCACTTT	CASAWTDFPLHF	many	-	TRBV2	TRBJ1-6
TGTGCCAGCAGCTTTTTCCTTGCTGGGGCCAACGTCCTGACTTTC	CASSFFLAGANVLTF	few	-	TRBV7-9	TRBJ2-6
TGTGCCTGGAGTGTCAACCCAGGGAGCAATCAGCCCCAGCATTTT	CAWSVNPGSNQPQHF	-	-	TRBV30	TRBJ1-5
TGTGCCAGCAGCGTAGCTCCGGGGGTAGCCAAAAACATTCAGTACTTC	CASSVAPGVAKNIQYF	-	-	TRBV9	TRBJ2-4
TGCGTCAGCAGCGGAGGGGTCGGAAACACCATATATTTT	CVSSGGVGNTIYF	once	-	TRBV5-1	TRBJ1-3
TGCGCCAGCGCTCCCGGGTCACCACGCGAGGGCTACACCTTC	CASAPGSPREGYTF	-	-	TRBV5-1	TRBJ1-2
TGTGCCACCAGCACGGCCGGGACCGTGACTTATCAGCCCCAGCATTTT	CATSTAGTVTYQPQHF	-	-	TRBV15	TRBJ1-5
TGTGCCAGCAGCTTAGTGACATTGGAAGAGACCCAGTACTTC	CASSLVTLEETQYF	few	-	TRBV7-9	TRBJ2-5
TGCGCCAGCAGCTTGATGGACCAAGAGACCCAGTACTTC	CASSLMDQETQYF	many	-	TRBV5-1	TRBJ2-5
TGTGCCAGCAGTACCGGGACAGCAACAAATCAGCCCCAGCATTTT	CASSTGTATNQPQHF	few	TRBD1	TRBV6-5	TRBJ1-5
TGCGCCAGCAGCTTAGGGACGGCCACGCACTATGGCTACACCTTC	CASSLGTATHYGYTF	-	-	TRBV5-1	TRBJ1-2